Reported below is one T cell receptor beta chain. Its cognate antigen has yet to be identified. The sample holds no much larger clone one base away, and base qualities are not on file. These data come from a study of Ad26.COV2.S vaccination and SARS-CoV-2 variants (dated by TCRdb to about 2021). For context, the study as a whole: Vaccine-arm donors came from COV1001, a multicentre, randomized, double-blind, placebo-controlled phase I-IIa trial of Ad26.COV2.S in healthy adults. Ad26.COV2.S was administered intramuscularly at a dose of 5x10^10 or 1x10^11 viral particles, either as one shot or as two shots given 56 days apart. TCRbeta repertoire sequencing was used to assess the specificity and breadth of SARS-CoV-2-reactive T cell receptors after Ad26.COV2.S vaccination. The TCR-sequenced set comprised around 30 samples: some 20 Ad26.COV2.S vaccine recipients, 5 placebo recipients and 8 SARS-CoV-2 convalescent individuals. Trial participants were randomized into five groups of five: low-dose or high-dose Ad26.COV2.S given once or twice, or placebo on both occasions. Investigators did not know the trial group allocation while performing experiments and assessing outcomes.

The treatment or condition label of this sample denotes: some 20 received Ad26.COV2.S at low or high dose, single or two shots; about 5 received placebo; per-sample allocation not given. For vaccine and placebo recipients, repertoires were sequenced using samples collected on day 63 after the first injection. Cohort 1b enrolled 20 to 30 adults aged 18-55 years at a single site in Boston, USA, between 29 July and 7 August 2020. Ad26.COV2.S consisted of a replication-incompetent adenovirus type 26 vector by which a prefusion-stabilized SARS-CoV-2 spike protein from the original Wuhan strain was expressed. The immunoSEQ Assay was used to sequence TCRbeta CDR3 regions. After extraction, genomic DNA underwent amplification by bias-controlled multiplex PCR, followed by high-throughput sequencing. The authors' analysis ran thus. To quantify the absolute abundance of every unique TCRbeta CDR3 region, sequences were collapsed and filtered. T cell fraction was estimated by normalization of TCRbeta template counts to usable DNA, with usable DNA being measured through amplification of reference genes present in all nucleated cells. Repertoire TCRs were annotated as SARS-CoV-2-specific when V gene, CDR3 amino acid sequence and J gene were exactly matched to a known reactive TCR set. The reference SARS-CoV-2 TCR set was obtained from MIRA and was filtered for enrichment in COVID-19-positive ImmuneCODE repertoires, whereby public or cross-reactive TCRs were removed. Using the MIRA antigens, annotated TCRs were further analysed by specific ORF or by position within an ORF. Breadth was defined as annotated unique rearrangements over total unique productive rearrangements; depth was the summed frequency of those rearrangements. Two-sided Wilcoxon rank-sum tests were used to compare TCR breadth between groups. The source is immuneACCESS, and TCRdb retained only in-frame sequences with V and J called. Part of the clones is not carried over; for the studies checked, unresolved V genes explain less than half of this, and the remainder is unexplained. For V, J and clone size, that table is used; D and trimming come from the DNA. The sample profile shows about 400,000 clones; approximately 90% of them were found once. The top ten constitute about 2% of the sample.

The germline V gene (reference sequence) gives CDR1 as LGHDT and CDR2 as YNNKEL. The CDR3 numbers 15 residues from cysteine through phenylalanine. The retained sequence is limited to the CDR3, 45 bases, with the frame set at the first base. V drops 1 base and J drops 4 bases, leaving 13 bases in between. The investigation overall reported the following: Ad26.COV2.S recipients had higher spike-specific TCR breadth than placebo recipients (P = 0.0014). The study was not powered to compare responses between vaccine doses or regimens. After vaccination, spike-specific CD8+ and CD4+ T cell responses were reported to show substantial breadth. It was noted by the authors that total T cell responses may have been underestimated by the TCR breadth and depth analyses. Vaccine and placebo recipients had comparable non-spike TCR breadth, which fits with the vaccine containing only spike.

Recombination joined TRBV3-1 (or the pseudogene TRBV3-2) with TRBJ1-2; TRBD1 is a possible D gene, resting on 6 matching bases. Sequenced material: peripheral blood, taken in a trial of Ad26.COV2.S vaccine versus placebo. This TCR derives from a person aged 18-60 years who received the Ad26.COV2.S COVID-19 vaccine or a placebo. At the DNA level, the sequence is TGTGCCAGCAGCCAAGCAGCGACAGGCGGCTATGGCTACACCTTC. It specifies CASSQAATGGYGYTF.